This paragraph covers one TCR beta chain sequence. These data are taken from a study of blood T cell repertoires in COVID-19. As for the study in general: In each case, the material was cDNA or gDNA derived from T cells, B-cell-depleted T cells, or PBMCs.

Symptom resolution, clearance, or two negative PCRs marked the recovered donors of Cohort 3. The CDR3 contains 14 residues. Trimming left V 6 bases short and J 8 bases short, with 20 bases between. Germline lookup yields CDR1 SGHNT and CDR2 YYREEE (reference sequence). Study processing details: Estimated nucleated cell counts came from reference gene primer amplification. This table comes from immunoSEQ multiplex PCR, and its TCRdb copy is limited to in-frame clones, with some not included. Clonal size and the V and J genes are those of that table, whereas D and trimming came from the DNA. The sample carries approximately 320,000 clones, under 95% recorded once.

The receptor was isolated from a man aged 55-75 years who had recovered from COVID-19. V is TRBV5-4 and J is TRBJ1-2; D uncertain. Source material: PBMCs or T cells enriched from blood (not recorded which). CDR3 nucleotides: TGTGCCAGCATCCCCCCGGGTTCCGATGGGGGCTACACCTTC. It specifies CASIPPGSDGGYTF.